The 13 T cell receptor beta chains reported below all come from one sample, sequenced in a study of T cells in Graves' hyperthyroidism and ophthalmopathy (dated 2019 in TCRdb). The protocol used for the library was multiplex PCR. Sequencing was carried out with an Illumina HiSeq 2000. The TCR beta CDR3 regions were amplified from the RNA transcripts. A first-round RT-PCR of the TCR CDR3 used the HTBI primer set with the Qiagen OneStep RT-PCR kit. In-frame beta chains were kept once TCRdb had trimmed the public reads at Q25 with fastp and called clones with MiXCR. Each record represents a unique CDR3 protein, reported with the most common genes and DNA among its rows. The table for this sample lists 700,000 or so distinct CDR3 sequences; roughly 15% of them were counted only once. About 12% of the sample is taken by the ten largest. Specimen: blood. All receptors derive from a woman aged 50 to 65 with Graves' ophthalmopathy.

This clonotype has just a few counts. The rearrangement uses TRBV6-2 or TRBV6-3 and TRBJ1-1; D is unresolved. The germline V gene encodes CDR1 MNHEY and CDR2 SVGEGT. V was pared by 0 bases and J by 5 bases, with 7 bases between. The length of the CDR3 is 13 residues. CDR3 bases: TGTGCCAGCAGTTACTCAGGTACTACTGAAGCTTTCTTT. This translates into CASSYSGTTEAFF.

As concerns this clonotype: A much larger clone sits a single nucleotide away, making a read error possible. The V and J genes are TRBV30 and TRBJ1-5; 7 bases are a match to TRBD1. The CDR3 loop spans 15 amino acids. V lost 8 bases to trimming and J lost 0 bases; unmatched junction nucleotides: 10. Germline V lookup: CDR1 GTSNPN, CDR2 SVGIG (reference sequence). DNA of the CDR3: TGTGCCCGCTGCCTCGGGACAGATAGCAATCAGCCCCAGCATTTT. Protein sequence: CARCLGTDSNQPQHF.

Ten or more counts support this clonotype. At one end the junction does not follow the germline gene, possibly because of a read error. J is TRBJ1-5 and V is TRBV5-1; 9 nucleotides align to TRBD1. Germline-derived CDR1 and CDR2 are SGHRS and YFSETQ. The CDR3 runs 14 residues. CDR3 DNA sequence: TGTGCCAGCAGCTTAGGGACAGGGAATCAGCCCCAGCATTTT. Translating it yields CASSLGTGNQPQHF. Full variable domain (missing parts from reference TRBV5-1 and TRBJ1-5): KAGVTQTPRYLIKTRGQQVTLSCSPISGHRSVSWYQQTPGQGLQFLFEYFSETQRNKGNFPGRFSGRQFSNSRSEMNVSTLELGDSALYLCASSLGTGNQPQHFGDGTRLSIL.

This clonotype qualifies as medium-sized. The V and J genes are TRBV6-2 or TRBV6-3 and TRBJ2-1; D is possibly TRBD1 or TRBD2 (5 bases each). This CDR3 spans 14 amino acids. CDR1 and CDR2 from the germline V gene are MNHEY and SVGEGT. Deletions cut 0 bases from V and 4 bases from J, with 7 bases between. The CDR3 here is CASSYSGEYNEQFF. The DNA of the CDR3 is TGTGCCAGCAGTTACTCAGGGGAGTACAATGAGCAGTTCTTC.

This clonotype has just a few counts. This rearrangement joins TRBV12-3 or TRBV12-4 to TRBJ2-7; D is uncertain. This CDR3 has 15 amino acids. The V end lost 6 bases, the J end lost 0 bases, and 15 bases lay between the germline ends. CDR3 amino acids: CASSPGRMSSYEQYF. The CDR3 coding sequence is TGTGCCAGCAGCCCCGGACGGATGAGCTCCTACGAGCAGTACTTC.

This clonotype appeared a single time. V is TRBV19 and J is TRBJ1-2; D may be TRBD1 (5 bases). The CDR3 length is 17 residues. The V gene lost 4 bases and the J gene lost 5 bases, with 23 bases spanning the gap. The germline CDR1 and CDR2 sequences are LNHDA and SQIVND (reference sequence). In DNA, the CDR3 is TGTGCCAGTAGTACCCGGTCAAGGGGACGGCCCCTGTATGGCTACACCTTC. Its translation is CASSTRSRGRPLYGYTF.

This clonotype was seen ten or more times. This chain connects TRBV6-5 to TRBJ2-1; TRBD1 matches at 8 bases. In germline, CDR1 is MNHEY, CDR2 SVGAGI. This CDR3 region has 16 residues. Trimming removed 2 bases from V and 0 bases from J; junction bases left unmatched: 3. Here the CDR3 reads CASSYGQGGSYNEQFF. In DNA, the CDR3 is TGTGCCAGCAGTTACGGACAGGGAGGCTCCTACAATGAGCAGTTCTTC.

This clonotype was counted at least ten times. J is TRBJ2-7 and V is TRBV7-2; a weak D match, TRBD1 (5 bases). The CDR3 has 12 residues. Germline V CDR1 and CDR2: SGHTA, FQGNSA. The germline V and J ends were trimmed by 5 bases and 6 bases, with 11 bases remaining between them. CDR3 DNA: TGTGCCAGCAGCCAGGACATTTCCGAGCAGTACTTC. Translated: CASSQDISEQYF.

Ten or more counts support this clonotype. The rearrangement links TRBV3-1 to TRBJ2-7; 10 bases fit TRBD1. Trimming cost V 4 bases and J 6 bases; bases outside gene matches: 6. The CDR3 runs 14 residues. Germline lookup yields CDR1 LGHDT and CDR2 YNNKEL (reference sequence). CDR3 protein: CASSPGTGVSEQYF. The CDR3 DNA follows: TGTGCCAGCAGCCCCGGGACAGGGGTCTCCGAGCAGTACTTC.

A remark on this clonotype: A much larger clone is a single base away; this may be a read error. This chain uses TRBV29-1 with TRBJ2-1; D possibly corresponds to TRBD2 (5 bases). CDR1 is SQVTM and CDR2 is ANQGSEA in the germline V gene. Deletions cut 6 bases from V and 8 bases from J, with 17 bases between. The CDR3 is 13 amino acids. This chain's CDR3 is CSVRGLDVDEQFF. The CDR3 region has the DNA TGCAGCGTCCGCGGGTTGGATGTCGATGAGCAGTTCTTC.

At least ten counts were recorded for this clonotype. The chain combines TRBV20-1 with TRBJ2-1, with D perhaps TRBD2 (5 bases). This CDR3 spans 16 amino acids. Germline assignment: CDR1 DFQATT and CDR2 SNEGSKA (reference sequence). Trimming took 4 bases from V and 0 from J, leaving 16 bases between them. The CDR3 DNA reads TGCAGTGCTATGGAGGAGCCGGGAAACTCCTACAATGAGCAGTTCTTC. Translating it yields CSAMEEPGNSYNEQFF.

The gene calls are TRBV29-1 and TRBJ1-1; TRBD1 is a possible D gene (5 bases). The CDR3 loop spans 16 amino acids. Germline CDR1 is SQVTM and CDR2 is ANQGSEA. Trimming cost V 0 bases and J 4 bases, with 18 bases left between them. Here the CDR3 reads CSVEEGVGGWGTEAFF. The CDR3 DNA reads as TGCAGCGTTGAAGAGGGAGTCGGGGGTTGGGGCACTGAAGCTTTCTTT. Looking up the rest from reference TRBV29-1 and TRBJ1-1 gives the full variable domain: SAVISQKPSRDICQRGTSLTIQCQVDSQVTMMFWYRQQPGQSLTLIATANQGSEATYESGFVIDKFPISRPNLTFSTLTVSNMSPEDSSIYLCSVEEGVGGWGTEAFFGQGTRLTVV.

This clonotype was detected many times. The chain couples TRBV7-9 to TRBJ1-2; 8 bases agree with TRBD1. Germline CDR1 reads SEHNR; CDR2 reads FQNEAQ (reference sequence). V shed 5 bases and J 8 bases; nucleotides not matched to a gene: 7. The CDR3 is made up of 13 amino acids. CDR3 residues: CASSPGQGNGYTF. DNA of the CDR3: TGTGCCAGCAGCCCAGGACAGGGAAACGGCTACACCTTC. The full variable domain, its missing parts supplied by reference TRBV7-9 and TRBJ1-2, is DTGVSQNPRHKITKRGQNVTFRCDPISEHNRLYWYRQTLGQGPEFLTYFQNEAQLEKSRLLSDRFSAERPKGSFSTLEIQRTEQGDSAMYLCASSPGQGNGYTFGSGTRLTVV.